The present T cell receptor beta chain was sequenced within a study of blood T cell repertoires in COVID-19. Across the study: PBMCs, B-cell-depleted T cells, or T cells were the source of the cDNA or gDNA that made up the material.

Assay: immunoSEQ multiplex PCR; the TCRdb copy retains only in-frame clones and omits some. The top ten clones hold 7.5% to 8.5% of a sample with 150,000 to 190,000 clones, about 88% of them seen once. CDR3 size: 15 residues. J was trimmed by 3 bases and V by 1 base; bases with no gene match: 2. Looked up from germline, CDR1 is LNHDA and CDR2 is SQIVND (reference sequence). This TCR derives from a woman in her fifties or sixties with COVID-19, enrolled during active disease. Sequenced input: peripheral blood. The V call is TRBV19, the J call TRBJ2-1; 8 nucleotides line up with TRBD1. The DNA for the CDR3 is TGTGCCAGTAGTATAGGCAGGGGGCACTACAATGAGCAGTTCTTC. Protein product: CASSIGRGHYNEQFF.